This is a list of T cell receptor beta chains from one sample in a study of OX40 agonist ivuxolimab in advanced cancers. Some clones are missing from TCRdb's copy, which holds only in-frame ones; the method was immunoSEQ multiplex PCR. The sample records 100,000 or so clones, around 85% being singletons. The starting material was CD4+ or CD8+ T cells sorted from blood, obtained in a trial of the OX40 agonist ivuxolimab. All receptors derive from an adult with an advanced solid tumor such as melanoma, head and neck, liver or kidney cancer. CDR3s include the opening cysteine and the closing phenylalanine or tryptophan. The order of the fields is V gene, D gene, clone size, J gene, CDR3 DNA, CDR3 protein. D genes are given only for firm matches. For some rows the clone size is stated as once, few or many, or as a class when expanded; others skip it.

TRBV18	-	-	TRBJ1-4	TGTGCCAGCTCACTAAGACAGGAATTTAATGAAAAACTGTTTTTT	CASSLRQEFNEKLFF
TRBV19	-	-	TRBJ1-2	TGTGCCAGTAGTACGGCAGGACCCTATGGCTACACCTTC	CASSTAGPYGYTF
TRBV2	TRBD2	-	TRBJ2-5	TGTGCCAGCAGGAAGCCAGCGGGAGCAGAGACCCAGTACTTC	CASRKPAGAETQYF
TRBV7-9	-	-	TRBJ2-7	TGTGCCAGCAGCTCGTCCGGGACCCGTAGTGGGGGACGGTACTTC	CASSSSGTRSGGRYF
TRBV7-9	-	few	TRBJ2-2	TGTGCCAGCAGATGGCGGGACCCCCCCGGGGAGCTGTTTTTT	CASRWRDPPGELFF
TRBV9	-	-	TRBJ2-3	TGTGCCAGCAGCTTTGGGGTAATGGGGAGGGATACGCAGTATTTT	CASSFGVMGRDTQYF
TRBV29-1	TRBD1	-	TRBJ2-7	TGCAGCGTTGTCAGATCTACGACAGGGTTTTACGAGCAGTACTTC	CSVVRSTTGFYEQYF
TRBV11-2	TRBD2	-	TRBJ2-1	TGTGCCAGCAGCTTAGTCGGCGCGGGGGTCCGTGAGCAGTTCTTC	CASSLVGAGVREQFF
TRBV7-6	-	-	TRBJ1-1	TGTGCCAGCAGCTCGGGCCGGACGGGCACTGAAGCTTTCTTT	CASSSGRTGTEAFF
TRBV6-1	TRBD1	-	TRBJ2-7	TGTGCCAGCAATATTGGACAGGGGGCGTACGAGCAGTACTTC	CASNIGQGAYEQYF
TRBV30	-	medium-sized	TRBJ2-2	TGTGCCTGGAGTCGGGCGGGATCCACCGGGGAGCTGTTTTTT	CAWSRAGSTGELFF
TRBV2	TRBD2	-	TRBJ2-1	TGTGCCAGCAGGGGGAGCGGGAGGGCCCACTATGAGCAGTTCTTC	CASRGSGRAHYEQFF
TRBV10-2	TRBD1	-	TRBJ2-7	TGCGCCACCAGGGACAGCTACGAGCAGTACTTC	CATRDSYEQYF
TRBV18	-	few	TRBJ1-2	TGTGCCAGCTCACCACCGGGCCCTTATGGCTACACCTTC	CASSPPGPYGYTF
TRBV6-5	-	-	TRBJ1-1	TGTGCCAGCAGTTACGACGGGGGTTACACTGAAGCTTTCTTT	CASSYDGGYTEAFF
TRBV6-5	-	once	TRBJ1-6	TGTGCCAGCAGTTACACCCCAGAGGGTAGGAGATCACCCCTCCACTTT	CASSYTPEGRRSPLHF
TRBV11-3	-	-	TRBJ2-3	TGTGCCAGCAGCTTAAGGGAGACACGGGGGCGAGGAGATACGCAGTATTTT	CASSLRETRGRGDTQYF
TRBV5-6	-	once	TRBJ2-6	TGTGCCAGCAGTGGGGGGCCGAGCTCTGGGGCCAACGTCCTGACTTTC	CASSGGPSSGANVLTF
TRBV7-3	TRBD1	-	TRBJ2-5	TGTGCCAGCAGCATTAACCGGGACAGGGTTTGGGAGACCCAGTACTTC	CASSINRDRVWETQYF
TRBV19	TRBD1	-	TRBJ1-5	TGTGCCAGTAGTCCCGGGACAGGGATTTACGCTAATCAGCCCCAGCATTTT	CASSPGTGIYANQPQHF